The clone carrying this T cell receptor beta chain appeared a few times. Its antigen is as yet unknown. The sample comes from a study of T-cell reconstitution after alpha-beta-depleted transplantation in children. Study-wide points: The study reportedly traced alpha-beta T cells about two months after transplant to several hundred expanded graft clones. Among T cells one year after transplant, newly produced cells accounted for most counts and diversity. In some patients, recipient T cells and intrathymic progenitors surviving conditioning explained high day-60 diversity.

The germline CDR1 and CDR2 sequences are SGHAT and FQNNGV. This CDR3 has 14 residues. Trimming cost V 5 bases and J 0 bases, with 10 bases left between them. Unique molecular identifiers tagged the TCRbeta library. TCRdb used MiXCR to reprocess the PCR reads, holding one entry per CDR3 protein. Found here are about 580,000 distinct CDR3 sequences, 27% of them singletons; the top ten hold 35% to 40%. The clonotype was recovered from a boy in the first two years of life with Wiskott-Aldrich syndrome, due to receive a stem cell transplant. This sample comprised PBMCs, obtained before TCRalphabeta/CD19-depleted stem cell transplant. The chain employs TRBV11-2 and TRBJ1-1; D unclear. CDR3 protein: CASSHRRVNTEAFF. CDR3 nucleotide sequence: TGTGCCAGCAGCCACCGTCGGGTGAACACTGAAGCTTTCTTT.